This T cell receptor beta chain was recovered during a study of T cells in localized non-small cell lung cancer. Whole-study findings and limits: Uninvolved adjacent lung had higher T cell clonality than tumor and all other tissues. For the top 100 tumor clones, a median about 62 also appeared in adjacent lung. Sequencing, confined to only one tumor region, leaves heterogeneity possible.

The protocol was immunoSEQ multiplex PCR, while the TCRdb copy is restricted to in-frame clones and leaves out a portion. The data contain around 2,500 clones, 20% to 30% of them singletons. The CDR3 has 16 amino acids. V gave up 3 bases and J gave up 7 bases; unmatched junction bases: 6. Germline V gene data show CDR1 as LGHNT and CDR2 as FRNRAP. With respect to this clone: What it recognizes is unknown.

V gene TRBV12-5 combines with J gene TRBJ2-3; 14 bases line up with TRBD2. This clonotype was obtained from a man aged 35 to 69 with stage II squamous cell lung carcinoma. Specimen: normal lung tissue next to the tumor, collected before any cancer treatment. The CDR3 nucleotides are TGTGCTAGTGGTTTCCAGACTAGCGGGAGGGCACATACGCAGTATTTT. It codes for CASGFQTSGRAHTQYF.